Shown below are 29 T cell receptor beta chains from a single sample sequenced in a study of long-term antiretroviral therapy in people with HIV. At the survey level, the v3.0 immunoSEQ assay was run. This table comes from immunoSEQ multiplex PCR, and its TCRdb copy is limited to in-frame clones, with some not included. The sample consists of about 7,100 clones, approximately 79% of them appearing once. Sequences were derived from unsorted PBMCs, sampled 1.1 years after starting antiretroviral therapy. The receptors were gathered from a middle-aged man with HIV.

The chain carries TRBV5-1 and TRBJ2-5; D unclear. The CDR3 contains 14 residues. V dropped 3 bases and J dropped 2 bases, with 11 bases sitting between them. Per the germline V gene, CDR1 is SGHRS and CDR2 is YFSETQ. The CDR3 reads CASSSLIGQETQYF. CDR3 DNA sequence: TGCGCCAGCAGCTCGCTGATAGGTCAAGAGACCCAGTACTTC.

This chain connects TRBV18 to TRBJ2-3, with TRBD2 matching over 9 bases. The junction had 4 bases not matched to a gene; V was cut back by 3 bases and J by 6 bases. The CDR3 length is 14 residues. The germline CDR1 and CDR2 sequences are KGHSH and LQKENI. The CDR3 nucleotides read TGTGCCAGCTCACCGGGACTAGCAAGGGATACGCAGTATTTT. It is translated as CASSPGLARDTQYF.

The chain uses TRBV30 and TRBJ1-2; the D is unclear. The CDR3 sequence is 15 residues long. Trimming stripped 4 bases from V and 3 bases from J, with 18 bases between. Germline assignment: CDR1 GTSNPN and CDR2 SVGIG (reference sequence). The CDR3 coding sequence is TGTGCCTGGATGAGAGCGCTAGGAGGGCACTATGGCTACACCTTC. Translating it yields CAWMRALGGHYGYTF.

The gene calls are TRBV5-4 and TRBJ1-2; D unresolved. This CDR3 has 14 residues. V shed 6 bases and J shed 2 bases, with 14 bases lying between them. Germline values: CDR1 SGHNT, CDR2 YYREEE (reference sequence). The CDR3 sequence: CASTPETTNYGYTF. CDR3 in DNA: TGTGCCAGCACCCCCGAAACAACGAACTATGGCTACACCTTC. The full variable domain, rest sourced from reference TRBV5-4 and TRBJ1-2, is ETGVTQSPTHLIKTRGQQVTLRCSSQSGHNTVSWYQQALGQGPQFIFQYYREEENGRGNFPPRFSGLQFPNYSSELNVNALELDDSALYLCASTPETTNYGYTFGSGTRLTVV.

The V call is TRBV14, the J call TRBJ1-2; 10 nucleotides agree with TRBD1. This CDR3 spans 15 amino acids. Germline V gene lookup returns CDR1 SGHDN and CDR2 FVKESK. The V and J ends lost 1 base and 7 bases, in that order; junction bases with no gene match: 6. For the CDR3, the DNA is TGTGCCAGCAGCCAAGTGGGGACAGGGGCCCTTGGCTACACCTTC. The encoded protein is CASSQVGTGALGYTF.

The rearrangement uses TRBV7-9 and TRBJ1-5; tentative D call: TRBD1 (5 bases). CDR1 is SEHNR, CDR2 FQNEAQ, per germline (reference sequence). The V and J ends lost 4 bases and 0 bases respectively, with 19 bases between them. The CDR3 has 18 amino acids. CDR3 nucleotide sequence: TGTGCCAGCAGCTATTACCGGGACGGCGAAAATAGCAATCAGCCCCAGCATTTT. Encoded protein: CASSYYRDGENSNQPQHF.

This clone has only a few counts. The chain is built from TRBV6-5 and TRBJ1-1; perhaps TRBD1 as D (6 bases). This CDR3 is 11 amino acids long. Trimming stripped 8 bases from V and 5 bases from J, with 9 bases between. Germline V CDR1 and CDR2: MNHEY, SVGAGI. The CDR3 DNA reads TGTGCCAGCGAAACAGGGACTGAAGCTTTCTTT. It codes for CASETGTEAFF.

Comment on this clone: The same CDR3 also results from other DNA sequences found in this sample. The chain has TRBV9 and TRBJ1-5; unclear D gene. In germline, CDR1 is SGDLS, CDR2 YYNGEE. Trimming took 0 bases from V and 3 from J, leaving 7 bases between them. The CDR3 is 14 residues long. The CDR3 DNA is TGTGCCAGCAGCGTAGGAGGGCCCAATCAGCCCCAGCATTTT. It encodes CASSVGGPNQPQHF.

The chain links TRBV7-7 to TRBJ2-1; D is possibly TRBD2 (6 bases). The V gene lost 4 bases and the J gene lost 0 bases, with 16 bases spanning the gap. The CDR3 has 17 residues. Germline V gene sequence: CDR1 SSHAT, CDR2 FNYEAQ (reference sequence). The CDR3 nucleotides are TGTGCCAGCAGCTCCCAGGGAGGCCTGAGCTCCTACAATGAGCAGTTCTTC. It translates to CASSSQGGLSSYNEQFF.

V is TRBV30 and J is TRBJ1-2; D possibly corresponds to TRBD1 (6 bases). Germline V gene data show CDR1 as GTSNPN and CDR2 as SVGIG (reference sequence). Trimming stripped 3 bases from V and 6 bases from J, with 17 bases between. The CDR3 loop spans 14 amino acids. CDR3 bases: TGTGCCTGGAGCTGGGCAGGGGCCTTGGATGGCTACACCTTC. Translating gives CAWSWAGALDGYTF.

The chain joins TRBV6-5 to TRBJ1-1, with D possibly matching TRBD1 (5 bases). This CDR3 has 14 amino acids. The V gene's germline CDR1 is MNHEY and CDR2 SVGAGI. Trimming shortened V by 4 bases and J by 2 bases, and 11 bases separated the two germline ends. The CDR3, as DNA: TGTGCCAGCAGTTTGACAGCCAGCAACACTGAAGCTTTCTTT. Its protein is CASSLTASNTEAFF.

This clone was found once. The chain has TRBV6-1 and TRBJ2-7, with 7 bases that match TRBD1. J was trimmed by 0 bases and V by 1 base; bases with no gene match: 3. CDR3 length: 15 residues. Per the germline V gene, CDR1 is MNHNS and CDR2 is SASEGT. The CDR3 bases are TGTGCCAGCAGTGAAGAGGGGGACAGCTCCTACGAGCAGTACTTC. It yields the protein CASSEEGDSSYEQYF.

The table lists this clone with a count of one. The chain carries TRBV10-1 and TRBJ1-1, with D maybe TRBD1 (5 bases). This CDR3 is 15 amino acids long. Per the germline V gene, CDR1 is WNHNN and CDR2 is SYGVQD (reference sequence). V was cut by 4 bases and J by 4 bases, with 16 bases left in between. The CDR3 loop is CASSGGTPGGTEAFF. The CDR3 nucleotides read TGCGCCAGCAGTGGTGGGACGCCCGGGGGCACTGAAGCTTTCTTT.

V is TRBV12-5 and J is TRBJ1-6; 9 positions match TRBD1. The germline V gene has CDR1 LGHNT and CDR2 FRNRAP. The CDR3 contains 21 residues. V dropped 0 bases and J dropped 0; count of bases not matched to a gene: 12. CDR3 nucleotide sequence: TGTGCTAGTGGTTTGGTAGGGACAGGGTCTCTATCCAGCTCCTATAATTCACCCCTCCACTTT. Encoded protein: CASGLVGTGSLSSSYNSPLHF.

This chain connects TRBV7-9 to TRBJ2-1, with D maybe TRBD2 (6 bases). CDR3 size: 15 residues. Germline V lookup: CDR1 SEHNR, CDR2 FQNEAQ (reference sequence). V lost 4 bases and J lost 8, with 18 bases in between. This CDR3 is CASSSSLGGFDEQFF. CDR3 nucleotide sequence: TGTGCCAGCAGCTCGTCACTAGGAGGGTTCGATGAGCAGTTCTTC.

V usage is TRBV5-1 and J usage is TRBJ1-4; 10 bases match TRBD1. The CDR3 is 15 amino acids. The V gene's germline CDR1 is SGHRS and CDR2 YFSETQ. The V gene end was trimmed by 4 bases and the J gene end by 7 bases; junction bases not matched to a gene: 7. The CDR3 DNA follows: TGCGCCAGCAGCAACAGACAGGGGGCGCTTGAAAAACTGTTTTTT. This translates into CASSNRQGALEKLFF.

The CDR3 loop reads CASSFSGTPTGTEAFF. For the CDR3, the DNA is TGTGCCAGCTCATTCTCCGGGACCCCCACGGGCACTGAAGCTTTCTTT. The chain employs TRBV18 and TRBJ1-1, with a weak D call TRBD1 (5 bases). V lost 5 bases to trimming and J lost 4 bases, with 20 bases between them. CDR1 is KGHSH, CDR2 LQKENI, per germline. CDR3 length: 16 residues.

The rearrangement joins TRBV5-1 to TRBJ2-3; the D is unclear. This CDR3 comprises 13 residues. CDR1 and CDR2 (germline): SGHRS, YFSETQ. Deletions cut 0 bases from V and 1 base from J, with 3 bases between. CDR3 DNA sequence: TGCGCCAGCAGCTTGGAGCGCACAGATACGCAGTATTTT. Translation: CASSLERTDTQYF.

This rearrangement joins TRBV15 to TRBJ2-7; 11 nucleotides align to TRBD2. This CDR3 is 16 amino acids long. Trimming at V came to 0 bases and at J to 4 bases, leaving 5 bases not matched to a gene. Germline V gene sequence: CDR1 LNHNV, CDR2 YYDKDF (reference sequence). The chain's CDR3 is CATSRDLAGGLYEQYF. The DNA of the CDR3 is TGTGCCACCAGCAGAGACCTAGCGGGGGGCCTTTACGAGCAGTACTTC.

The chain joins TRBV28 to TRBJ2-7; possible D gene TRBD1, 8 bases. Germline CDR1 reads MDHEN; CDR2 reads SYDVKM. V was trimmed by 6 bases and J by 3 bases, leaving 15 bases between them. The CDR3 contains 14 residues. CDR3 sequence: CASRTGGGFYEQYF. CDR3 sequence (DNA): TGTGCCAGCAGAACAGGGGGGGGCTTCTACGAGCAGTACTTC.

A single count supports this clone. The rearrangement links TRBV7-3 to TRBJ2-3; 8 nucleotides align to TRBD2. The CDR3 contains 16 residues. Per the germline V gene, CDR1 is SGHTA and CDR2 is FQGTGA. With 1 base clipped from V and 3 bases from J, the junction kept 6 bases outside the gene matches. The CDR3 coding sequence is TGTGCCAGCAGCTTAATCGGGGGGGGCCTAACAGATACGCAGTATTTT. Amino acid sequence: CASSLIGGGLTDTQYF.

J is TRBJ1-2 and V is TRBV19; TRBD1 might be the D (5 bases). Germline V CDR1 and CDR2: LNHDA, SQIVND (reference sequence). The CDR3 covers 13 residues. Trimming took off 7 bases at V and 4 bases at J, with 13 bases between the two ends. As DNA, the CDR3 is TGTGCCAGTACCCCCGACAGCTTCTATGGCTACACCTTC. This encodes CASTPDSFYGYTF.

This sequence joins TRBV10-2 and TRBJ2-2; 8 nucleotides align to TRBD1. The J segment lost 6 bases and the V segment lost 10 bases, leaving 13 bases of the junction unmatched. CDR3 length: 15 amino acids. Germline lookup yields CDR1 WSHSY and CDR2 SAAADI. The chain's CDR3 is CAIAFKDRVSGELFF. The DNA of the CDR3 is TGCGCCATCGCATTTAAGGACAGGGTATCCGGGGAGCTGTTTTTT.

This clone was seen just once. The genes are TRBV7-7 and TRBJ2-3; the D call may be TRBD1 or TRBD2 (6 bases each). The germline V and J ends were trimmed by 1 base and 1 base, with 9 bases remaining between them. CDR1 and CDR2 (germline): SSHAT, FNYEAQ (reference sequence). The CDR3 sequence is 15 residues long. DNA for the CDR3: TGTGCCAGCAGCTTAGAGAGGGGGGGCACAGATACGCAGTATTTT. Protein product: CASSLERGGTDTQYF.

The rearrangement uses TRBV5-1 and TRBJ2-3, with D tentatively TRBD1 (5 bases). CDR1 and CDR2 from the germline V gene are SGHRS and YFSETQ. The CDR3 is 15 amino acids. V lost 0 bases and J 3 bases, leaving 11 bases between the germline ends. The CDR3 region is CASSLDSPGTDTQYF. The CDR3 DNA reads TGCGCCAGCAGCTTGGACAGCCCAGGGACAGATACGCAGTATTTT.

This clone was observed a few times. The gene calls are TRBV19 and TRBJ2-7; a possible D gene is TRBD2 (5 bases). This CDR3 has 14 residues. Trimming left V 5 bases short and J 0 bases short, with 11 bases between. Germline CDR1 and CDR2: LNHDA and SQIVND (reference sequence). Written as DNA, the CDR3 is TGTGCCAGTAGTCCGCGGGCAGTCTCCTACGAGCAGTACTTC. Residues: CASSPRAVSYEQYF. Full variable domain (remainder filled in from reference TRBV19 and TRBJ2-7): DGGITQSPKYLFRKEGQNVTLSCEQNLNHDAMYWYRQDPGQGLRLIYYSQIVNDFQKGDIAEGYSVSREKKESFPLTVTSAQKNPTAFYLCASSPRAVSYEQYFGPGTRLTVT.

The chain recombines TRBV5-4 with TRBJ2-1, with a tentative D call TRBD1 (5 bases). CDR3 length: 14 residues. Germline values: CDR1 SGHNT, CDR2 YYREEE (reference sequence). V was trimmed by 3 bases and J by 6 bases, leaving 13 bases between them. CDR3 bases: TGTGCCAGCAGCTCGCAGCAGGGAAGCAATGAGCAGTTCTTC. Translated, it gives CASSSQQGSNEQFF.

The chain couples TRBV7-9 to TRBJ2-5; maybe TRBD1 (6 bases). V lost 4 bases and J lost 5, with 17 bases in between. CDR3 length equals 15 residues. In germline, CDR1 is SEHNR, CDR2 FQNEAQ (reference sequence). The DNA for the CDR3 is TGTGCCAGCAGCTCTGGACGGGTTAGGGGGGAGACCCAGTACTTC. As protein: CASSSGRVRGETQYF.

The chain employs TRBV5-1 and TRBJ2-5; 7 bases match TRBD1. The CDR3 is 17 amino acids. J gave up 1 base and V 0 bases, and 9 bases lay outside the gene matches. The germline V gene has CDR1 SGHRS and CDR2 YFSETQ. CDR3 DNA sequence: TGCGCCAGCAGCTTGGGAGACAGGGAAGGGGGCCAAGAGACCCAGTACTTC. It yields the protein CASSLGDREGGQETQYF.